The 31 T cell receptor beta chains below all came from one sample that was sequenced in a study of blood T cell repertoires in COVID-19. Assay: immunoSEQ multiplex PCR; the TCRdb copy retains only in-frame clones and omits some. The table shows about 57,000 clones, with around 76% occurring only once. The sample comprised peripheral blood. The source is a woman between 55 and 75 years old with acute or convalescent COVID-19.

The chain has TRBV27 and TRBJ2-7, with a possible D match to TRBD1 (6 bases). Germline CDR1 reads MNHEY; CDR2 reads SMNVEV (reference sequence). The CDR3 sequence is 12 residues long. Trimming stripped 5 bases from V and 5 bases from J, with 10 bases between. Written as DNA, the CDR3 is TGTGCCAGCAGTCACCAGGGGAACGAGCAGTACTTC. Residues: CASSHQGNEQYF.

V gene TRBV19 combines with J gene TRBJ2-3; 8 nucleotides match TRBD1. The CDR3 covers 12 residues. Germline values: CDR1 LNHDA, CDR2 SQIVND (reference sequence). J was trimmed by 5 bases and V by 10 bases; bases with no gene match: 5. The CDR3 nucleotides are TGTGCCACCACGGACAGGGTAGATACGCAGTATTTT. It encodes CATTDRVDTQYF.

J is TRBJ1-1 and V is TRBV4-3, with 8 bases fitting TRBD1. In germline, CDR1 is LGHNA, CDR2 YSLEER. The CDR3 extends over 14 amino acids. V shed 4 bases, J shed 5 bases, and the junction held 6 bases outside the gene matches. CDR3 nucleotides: TGCGCCAGCAGCCCGACAGGGGTGGGGACTGAAGCTTTCTTT. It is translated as CASSPTGVGTEAFF.

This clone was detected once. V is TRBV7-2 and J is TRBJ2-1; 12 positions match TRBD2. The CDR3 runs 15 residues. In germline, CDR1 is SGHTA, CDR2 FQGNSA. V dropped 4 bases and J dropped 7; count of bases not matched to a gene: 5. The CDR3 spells CASSSSGGAGNEQFF. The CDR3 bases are TGTGCCAGCAGCTCTAGCGGGGGGGCGGGTAATGAGCAGTTCTTC. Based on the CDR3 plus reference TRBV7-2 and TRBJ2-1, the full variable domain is GAGVSQSPSNKVTEKGKDVELRCDPISGHTALYWYRQSLGQGLEFLIYFQGNSAPDKSGLPSDRFSAERTGGSVSTLTIQRTQQEDSAVYLCASSSSGGAGNEQFFGPGTRLTVL.

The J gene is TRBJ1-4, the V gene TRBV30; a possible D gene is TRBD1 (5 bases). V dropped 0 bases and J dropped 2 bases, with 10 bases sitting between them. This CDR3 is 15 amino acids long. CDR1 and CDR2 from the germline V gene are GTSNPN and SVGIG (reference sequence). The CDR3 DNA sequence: TGTGCCTGGAGTGTGGGGGGGGGTACTAATGAAAAACTGTTTTTT. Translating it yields CAWSVGGGTNEKLFF.

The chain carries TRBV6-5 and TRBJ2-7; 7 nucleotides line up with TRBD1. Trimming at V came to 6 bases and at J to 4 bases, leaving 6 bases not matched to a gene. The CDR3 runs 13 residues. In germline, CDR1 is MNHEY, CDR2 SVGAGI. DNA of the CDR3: TGTGCCAGCAGCGGACAGGTAGGGTACGAGCAGTACTTC. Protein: CASSGQVGYEQYF.

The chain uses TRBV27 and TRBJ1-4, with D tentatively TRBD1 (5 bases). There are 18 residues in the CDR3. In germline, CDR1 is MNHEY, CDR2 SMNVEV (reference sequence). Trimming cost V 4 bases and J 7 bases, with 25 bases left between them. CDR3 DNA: TGTGCCAGCAGTTCCACGACATGGGCCCATAACGGGGGTGAAAAACTGTTTTTT. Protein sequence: CASSSTTWAHNGGEKLFF.

CDR3 amino acids: CASTGIYNEQFF. The CDR3 nucleotides read TGTGCCAGCACCGGGATATACAATGAGCAGTTCTTC. The J gene is TRBJ2-1, the V gene TRBV6-1, with TRBD2 as a possible D gene (5 bases). The CDR3 totals 12 residues. The V gene lost 7 bases and the J gene lost 4 bases, with 8 bases spanning the gap. Germline-derived CDR1 and CDR2 are MNHNS and SASEGT.

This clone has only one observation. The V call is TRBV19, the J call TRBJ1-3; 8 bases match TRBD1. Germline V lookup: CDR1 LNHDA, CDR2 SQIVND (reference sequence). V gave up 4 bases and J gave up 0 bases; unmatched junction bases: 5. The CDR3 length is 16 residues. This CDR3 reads CASSTGQVYSGNTIYF. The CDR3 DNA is TGTGCCAGTAGTACGGGACAGGTTTACTCTGGAAACACCATATATTTT.

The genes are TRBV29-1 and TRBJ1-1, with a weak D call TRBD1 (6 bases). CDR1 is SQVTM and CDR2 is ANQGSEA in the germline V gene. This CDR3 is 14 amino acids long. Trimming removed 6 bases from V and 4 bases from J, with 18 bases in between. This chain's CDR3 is CSVGHGAFGTEAFF. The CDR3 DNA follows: TGCAGCGTGGGACATGGCGCATTCGGCACTGAAGCTTTCTTT.

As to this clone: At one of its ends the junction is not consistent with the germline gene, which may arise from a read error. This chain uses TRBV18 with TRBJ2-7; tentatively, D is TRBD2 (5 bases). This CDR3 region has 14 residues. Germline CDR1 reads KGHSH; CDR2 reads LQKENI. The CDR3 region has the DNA TGTGCCAGCTCGCATGGAGAGGGTACCTACGGGCAGTACTTC. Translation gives CASSHGEGTYGQYF.

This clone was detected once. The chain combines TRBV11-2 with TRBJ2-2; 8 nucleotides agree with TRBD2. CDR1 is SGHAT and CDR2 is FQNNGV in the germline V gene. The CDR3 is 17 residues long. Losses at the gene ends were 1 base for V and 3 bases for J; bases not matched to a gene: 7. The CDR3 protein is CASSLVAGGPYTGELFF. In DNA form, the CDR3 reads TGTGCCAGCAGCTTAGTTGCGGGGGGCCCATACACCGGGGAGCTGTTTTTT.

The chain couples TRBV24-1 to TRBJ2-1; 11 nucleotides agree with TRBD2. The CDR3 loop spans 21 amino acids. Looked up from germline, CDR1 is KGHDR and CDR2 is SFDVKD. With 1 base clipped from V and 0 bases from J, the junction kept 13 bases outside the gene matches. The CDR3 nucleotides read TGTGCCACCAGTGATTTTAAAGGACTAGCGGGTTCATCGAGCTCCTACAATGAGCAGTTCTTC. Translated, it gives CATSDFKGLAGSSSSYNEQFF.

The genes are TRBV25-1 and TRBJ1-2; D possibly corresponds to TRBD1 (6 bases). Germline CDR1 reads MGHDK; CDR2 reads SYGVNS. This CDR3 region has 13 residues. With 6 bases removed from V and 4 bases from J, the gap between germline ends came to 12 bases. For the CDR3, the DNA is TGTGCCAGCAGCCCCGGACAGCTCTATGGCTACACCTTC. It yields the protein CASSPGQLYGYTF.

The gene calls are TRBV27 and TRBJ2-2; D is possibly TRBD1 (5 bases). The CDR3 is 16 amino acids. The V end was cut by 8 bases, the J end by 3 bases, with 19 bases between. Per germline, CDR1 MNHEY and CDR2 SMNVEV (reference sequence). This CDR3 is CASSLGAGMDTGELFF. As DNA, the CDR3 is TGTGCCAGCTCCTTAGGGGCAGGGATGGACACCGGGGAGCTGTTTTTT.

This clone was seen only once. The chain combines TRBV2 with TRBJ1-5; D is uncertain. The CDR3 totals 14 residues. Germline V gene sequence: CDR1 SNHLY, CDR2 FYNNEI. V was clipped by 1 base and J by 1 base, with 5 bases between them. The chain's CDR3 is CASSEGRSNQPQHF. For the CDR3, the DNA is TGTGCCAGCAGTGAAGGCCGGAGCAATCAGCCCCAGCATTTT.

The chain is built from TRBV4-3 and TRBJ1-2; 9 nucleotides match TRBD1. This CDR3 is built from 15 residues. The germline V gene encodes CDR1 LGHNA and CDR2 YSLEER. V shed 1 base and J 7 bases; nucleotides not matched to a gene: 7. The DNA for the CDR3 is TGCGCCAGCAGCCAAGCATGGACAGGGGCTTCTGGCTACACCTTC. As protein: CASSQAWTGASGYTF.

CDR3 sequence (DNA): TGTGCCGCGGGACAGAGACTTTACGAGCAGTACTTC. This translates into CAAGQRLYEQYF. The gene calls are TRBV10-3 and TRBJ2-7; the D gene is possibly TRBD1 (7 bases). The CDR3 runs to 12 residues. Trimming pared 11 bases from V and 4 bases from J, leaving 15 bases between. The V gene's germline CDR1 is ENHRY and CDR2 SYGVKD.

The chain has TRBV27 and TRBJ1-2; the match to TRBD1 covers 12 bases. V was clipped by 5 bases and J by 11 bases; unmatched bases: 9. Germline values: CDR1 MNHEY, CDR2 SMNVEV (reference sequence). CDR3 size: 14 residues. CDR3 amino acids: CASSIRDRGPDYTF. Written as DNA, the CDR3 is TGTGCCAGCAGTATTAGGGACAGGGGGCCTGATTACACCTTC.

This CDR3 is CASSPPVQGSTEAFF. CDR3 DNA: TGTGCCAGCAGCCCCCCGGTACAGGGATCCACTGAAGCTTTCTTT. This chain joins TRBV6-5 and TRBJ1-1; D perhaps matches TRBD1 (6 bases). Germline V gives CDR1 MNHEY, CDR2 SVGAGI. The length of the CDR3 is 15 residues. The V end lost 6 bases, the J end lost 4 bases, and 18 bases lay between the germline ends.

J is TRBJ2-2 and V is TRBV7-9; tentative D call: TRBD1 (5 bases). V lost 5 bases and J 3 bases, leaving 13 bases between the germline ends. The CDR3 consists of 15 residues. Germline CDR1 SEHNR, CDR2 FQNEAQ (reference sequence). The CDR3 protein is CASSMAGPDTGELFF. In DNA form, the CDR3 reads TGTGCCAGCAGCATGGCAGGGCCGGACACCGGGGAGCTGTTTTTT.

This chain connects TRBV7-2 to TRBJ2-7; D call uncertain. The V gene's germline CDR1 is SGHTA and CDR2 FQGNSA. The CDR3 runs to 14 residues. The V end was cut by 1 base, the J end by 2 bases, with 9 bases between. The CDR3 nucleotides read TGTGCCAGCAGCTTAGACACAGCAGCCTACGAGCAGTACTTC. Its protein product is CASSLDTAAYEQYF.

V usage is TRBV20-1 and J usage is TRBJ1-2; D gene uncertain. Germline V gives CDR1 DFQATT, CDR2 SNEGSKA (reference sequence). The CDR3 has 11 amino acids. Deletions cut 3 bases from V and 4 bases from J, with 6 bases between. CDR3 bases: TGCAGTGCTAGGAACAGCTATGGCTACACCTTC. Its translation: CSARNSYGYTF.

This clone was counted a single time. The CDR3: CSVEGGINYGYTF. In DNA, the CDR3 is TGCAGCGTCGAGGGCGGGATCAACTATGGCTACACCTTC. The chain uses TRBV29-1 and TRBJ1-2; D unresolved. The CDR3 spans 13 residues. The V and J ends lost 6 bases and 2 bases respectively, with 13 bases between them. Germline CDR1 is SQVTM and CDR2 is ANQGSEA.

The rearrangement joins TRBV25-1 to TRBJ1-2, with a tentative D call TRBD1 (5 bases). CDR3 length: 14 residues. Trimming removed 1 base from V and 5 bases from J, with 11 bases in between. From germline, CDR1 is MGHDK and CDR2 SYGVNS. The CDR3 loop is CASSEFRQSYGYTF. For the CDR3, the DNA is TGTGCCAGCAGTGAATTTCGACAGTCGTATGGCTACACCTTC.

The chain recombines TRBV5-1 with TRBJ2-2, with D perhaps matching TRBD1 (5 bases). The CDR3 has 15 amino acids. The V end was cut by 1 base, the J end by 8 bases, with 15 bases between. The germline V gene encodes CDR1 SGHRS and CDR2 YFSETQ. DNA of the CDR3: TGCGCCAGCAGCTTGATCGCCCAGGGCCAAGGGGAGCTGTTTTTT. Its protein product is CASSLIAQGQGELFF.

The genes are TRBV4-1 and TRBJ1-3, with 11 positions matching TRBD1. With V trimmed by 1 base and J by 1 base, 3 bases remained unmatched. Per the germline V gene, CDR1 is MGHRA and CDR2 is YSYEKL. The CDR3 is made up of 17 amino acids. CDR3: CASSQAGQGASGNTIYF. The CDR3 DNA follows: TGCGCCAGCAGCCAAGCCGGACAGGGGGCGTCTGGAAACACCATATATTTT.

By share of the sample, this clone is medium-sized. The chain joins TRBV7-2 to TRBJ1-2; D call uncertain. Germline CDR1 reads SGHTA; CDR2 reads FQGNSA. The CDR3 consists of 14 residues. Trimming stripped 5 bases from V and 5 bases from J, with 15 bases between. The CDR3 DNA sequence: TGTGCCAGCAGCGCCTTCGAGGGCAGATATGGCTACACCTTC. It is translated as CASSAFEGRYGYTF. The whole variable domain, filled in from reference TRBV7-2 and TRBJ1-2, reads GAGVSQSPSNKVTEKGKDVELRCDPISGHTALYWYRQSLGQGLEFLIYFQGNSAPDKSGLPSDRFSAERTGGSVSTLTIQRTQQEDSAVYLCASSAFEGRYGYTFGSGTRLTVV.

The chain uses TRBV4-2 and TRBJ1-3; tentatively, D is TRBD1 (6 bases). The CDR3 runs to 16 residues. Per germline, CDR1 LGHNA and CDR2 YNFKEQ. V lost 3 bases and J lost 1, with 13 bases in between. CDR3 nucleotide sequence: TGTGCCAGCAGCCAGTTACAGGGAGGGTCTGGAAACACCATATATTTT. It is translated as CASSQLQGGSGNTIYF.

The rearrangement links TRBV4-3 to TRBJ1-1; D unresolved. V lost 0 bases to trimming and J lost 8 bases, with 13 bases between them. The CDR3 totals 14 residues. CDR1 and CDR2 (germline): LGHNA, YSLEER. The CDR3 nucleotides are TGCGCCAGCAGCCAAGATGTCTTGGGGAGAGAAGCTTTCTTT. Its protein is CASSQDVLGREAFF.

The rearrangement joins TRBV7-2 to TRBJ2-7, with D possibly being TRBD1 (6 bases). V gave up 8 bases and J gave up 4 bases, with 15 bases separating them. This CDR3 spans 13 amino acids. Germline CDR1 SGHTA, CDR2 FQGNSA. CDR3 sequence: CASGRPQGYEQYF. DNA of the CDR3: TGTGCCAGCGGCCGACCACAGGGATACGAGCAGTACTTC. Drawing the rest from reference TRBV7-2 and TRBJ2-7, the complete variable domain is GAGVSQSPSNKVTEKGKDVELRCDPISGHTALYWYRQSLGQGLEFLIYFQGNSAPDKSGLPSDRFSAERTGGSVSTLTIQRTQQEDSAVYLCASGRPQGYEQYFGPGTRLTVT.